This TCR beta chain was recovered during a study of cytomegalovirus exposure and HLA in healthy donors. The CDR3 extends over 15 amino acids. Germline loops: CDR1 MNHEY, CDR2 SMNVEV (reference sequence). Losses at the gene ends were 0 bases for V and 1 base for J; bases not matched to a gene: 2. Primers included in the PCR were 60 Vbeta and 13 Jbeta primers. Assay used: immunoSEQ multiplex PCR; TCRdb lists only in-frame clones, some missing. This table holds under 200,000 clones, around 75% found once. With respect to this clone: The antigen remains undetermined.

Overall study results and limits: The investigators catalogued 164 TCR beta chains as cytomegalovirus-associated.

The source is a man in his forties in good health and CMV-seropositive. The V call is TRBV27, the J call TRBJ2-7, with 8 bases aligning to TRBD1. Sequencing was carried out using PBMCs. CDR3 amino acids: CASSLSRTGSYEQYF. The CDR3, as DNA: TGTGCCAGCAGTTTATCTCGGACAGGGTCCTACGAGCAGTACTTC.